Listed below are T cell receptor beta chains from one sample, sequenced in a study of blood T cell repertoires in COVID-19. Sequenced by immunoSEQ multiplex PCR; TCRdb stores in-frame clones only, minus some. The sample records around 70,000 clones, 70% to 80% being singletons. Sample: peripheral blood. The receptor source for this set is a human donor in a cohort sampled during active COVID-19. CDR3s include the opening cysteine and the closing phenylalanine or tryptophan.

V gene: TRBV19; J gene: TRBJ2-7; CDR3 protein: CASSIGQGVYEQYF
V gene: TRBV6-5; J gene: TRBJ2-7; CDR3 protein: CASRGLWYEQYF
V gene: TRBV6-1; J gene: TRBJ1-5; CDR3 protein: CASSDTVSQPQHF
V gene: TRBV30; J gene: TRBJ1-1; CDR3 protein: CAWSPGTEENTEAFF
V gene: TRBV11-3; J gene: TRBJ2-3; CDR3 protein: CASRVTSGRRDTQYF
V gene: TRBV30; J gene: TRBJ2-1; CDR3 protein: CAWSPILAGGSDEQFF
V gene: TRBV3-1/TRBV3-2; J gene: TRBJ2-2; CDR3 protein: CASSPPGAGELFF
V gene: TRBV9; J gene: TRBJ1-2; CDR3 protein: CASSVGDRNYGYTF
V gene: TRBV12-2; J gene: TRBJ2-7; CDR3 protein: CASRLEGAAGPSPTIYEQYF
V gene: TRBV14; J gene: TRBJ1-2; CDR3 protein: CASSQDLRDTYGYTF
V gene: TRBV11-2; J gene: TRBJ2-5; CDR3 protein: CASSFGGGKETQYF
V gene: TRBV3-1/TRBV3-2; J gene: TRBJ2-1; CDR3 protein: CASSQALAGRNNEQFF
V gene: TRBV19; J gene: TRBJ1-5; CDR3 protein: CASSIRDRGRQPQHF
V gene: TRBV11-2; J gene: TRBJ1-6; CDR3 protein: CASSSVQGPKSPLHF
V gene: TRBV30; J gene: TRBJ1-3; CDR3 protein: CAWGRNVAGTGNTIYF
V gene: TRBV7-9; J gene: TRBJ1-5; CDR3 protein: CASSFTELGNQPQHF
V gene: TRBV9; J gene: TRBJ2-3; CDR3 protein: CASSATGLALTDTQYF
V gene: TRBV23-1; J gene: TRBJ2-5; CDR3 protein: CASSQWALILLAGGDEETQYF
V gene: TRBV5-1; J gene: TRBJ2-1; CDR3 protein: CASSLGDSYNEQFF
V gene: TRBV6-5; J gene: TRBJ1-5; CDR3 protein: CASIRHFSNQPQHF
V gene: TRBV5-1; J gene: TRBJ1-1; CDR3 protein: CASSRGGNEAFF
V gene: TRBV10-3; J gene: TRBJ2-1; CDR3 protein: CAISESSPPDNEQFF
V gene: TRBV7-2; J gene: TRBJ2-2; CDR3 protein: CASSLTGTKGGELFF
V gene: TRBV18; J gene: TRBJ2-1; CDR3 protein: CASSPPGGSAGAYNEQFF
V gene: TRBV9; J gene: TRBJ2-2; CDR3 protein: CASSVTPGTSGGAGELFF
V gene: TRBV11-2; J gene: TRBJ2-1; CDR3 protein: CASSLGTVYNEQFF
V gene: TRBV27; J gene: TRBJ1-1; CDR3 protein: CASSPRTGLLNTEAFF
V gene: TRBV6-5; J gene: TRBJ1-2; CDR3 protein: CASSYLGQGLNYGYTF
V gene: TRBV3-1/TRBV3-2; J gene: TRBJ2-7; CDR3 protein: CASSLGQGYSREQYF
V gene: TRBV16; J gene: TRBJ2-1; CDR3 protein: CASSQSRGNEQFF
V gene: TRBV3-1/TRBV3-2; J gene: TRBJ1-3; CDR3 protein: CASSRDRFSGNTIYF
V gene: TRBV5-4; J gene: TRBJ2-2; CDR3 protein: CASSFSGRVTGELFF
V gene: TRBV19; J gene: TRBJ1-6; CDR3 protein: CASSIKPLRTSKHRPPLHF
V gene: TRBV5-1; J gene: TRBJ2-5; CDR3 protein: CASNEGVQETQYF
V gene: TRBV30; J gene: TRBJ1-5; CDR3 protein: CAWSPRGNQPQHF